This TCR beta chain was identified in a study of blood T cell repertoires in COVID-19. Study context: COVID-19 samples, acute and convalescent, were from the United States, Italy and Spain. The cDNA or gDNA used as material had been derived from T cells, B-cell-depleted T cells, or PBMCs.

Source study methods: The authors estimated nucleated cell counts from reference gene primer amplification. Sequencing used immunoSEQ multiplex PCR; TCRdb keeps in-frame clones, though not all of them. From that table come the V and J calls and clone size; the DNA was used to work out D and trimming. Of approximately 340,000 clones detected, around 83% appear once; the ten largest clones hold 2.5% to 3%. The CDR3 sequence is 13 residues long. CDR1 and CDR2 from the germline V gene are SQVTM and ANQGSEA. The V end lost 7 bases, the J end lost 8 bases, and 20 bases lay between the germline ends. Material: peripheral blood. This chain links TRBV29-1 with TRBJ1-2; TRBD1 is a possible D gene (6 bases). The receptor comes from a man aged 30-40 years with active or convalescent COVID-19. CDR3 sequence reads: CSALGQLVGGYTF. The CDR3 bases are TGCAGCGCTCTCGGACAGCTAGTGGGGGGCTACACCTTC.